Below are 17 T cell receptor beta chains sequenced from a single sample in a study of T-cell reconstitution after alpha-beta-depleted transplantation in children. Preparation of the TCRbeta library used unique molecular identifiers. TCRdb reprocessed the PCR reads with MiXCR, giving one entry per CDR3 protein. Of over 100,000 distinct CDR3 sequences in the sample, approximately 6% were seen once. Sample: PBMCs, mostly from graft donor cells, taken 60 days after TCRalphabeta/CD19-depleted stem cell transplant. All receptors come from a female patient aged 2-10 years who had a stem cell transplant for Fanconi anemia, so the T cells may come from the graft donor.

This clonotype was detected only a few times. V gene TRBV20-1 combines with J gene TRBJ2-3; TRBD2 agrees at 7 bases. This CDR3 is 16 amino acids long. V lost 6 bases and J lost 0; bases outside the gene matches: 12. The germline V gene encodes CDR1 DFQATT and CDR2 SNEGSKA (reference sequence). The CDR3 region is CSATPGTTRSTDTQYF. CDR3 coding DNA: TGCAGTGCCACCCCCGGGACTACTAGGAGCACAGATACGCAGTATTTT.

This clonotype was observed many times. This chain joins TRBV19 and TRBJ2-1; 8 bases map to TRBD1. Germline CDR1 reads LNHDA; CDR2 reads SQIVND (reference sequence). With V trimmed by 5 bases and J by 5 bases, 11 bases remained unmatched. This CDR3 has 16 amino acids. The CDR3 DNA reads TGTGCCAGTAGTTCTTGGACAGGGCGTTCCCACAATGAGCAGTTCTTC. This translates into CASSSWTGRSHNEQFF.

This clonotype was picked up a small number of times. The rearrangement joins TRBV4-1 to TRBJ1-6, with 9 bases lining up with TRBD1. V shed 3 bases and J 7 bases; nucleotides not matched to a gene: 4. The CDR3 length is 15 residues. CDR1 is MGHRA and CDR2 is YSYEKL in the germline V gene. CDR3 amino acids: CASSQPTGGNSPLHF. The DNA of the CDR3 is TGCGCCAGCAGCCAGCCGACAGGGGGGAATTCACCCCTCCACTTT.

The table lists this clonotype with many counts. This rearrangement joins TRBV29-1 to TRBJ1-2, with a possible D match to TRBD1 (5 bases). This CDR3 contains 11 residues. The ends were cut back, 5 bases at V and 7 bases at J, with 11 bases in the middle. CDR1 and CDR2 from the germline V gene are SQVTM and ANQGSEA. The CDR3: CSVLDGGGYTF. CDR3 coding DNA: TGCAGCGTTTTAGATGGGGGTGGCTACACCTTC. The full variable domain, in which reference TRBV29-1 and TRBJ1-2 provide the parts outside the CDR3, is SAVISQKPSRDICQRGTSLTIQCQVDSQVTMMFWYRQQPGQSLTLIATANQGSEATYESGFVIDKFPISRPNLTFSTLTVSNMSPEDSSIYLCSVLDGGGYTFGSGTRLTVV.

In its sample, this clonotype was seen many times. This chain joins TRBV7-3 and TRBJ2-1, with unresolved D. The CDR3 spans 16 residues. V lost 1 base to trimming and J lost 0 bases, with 10 bases between them. The germline gives CDR1 SGHTA, CDR2 FQGTGA. The CDR3 protein is CASSLKGSSSYNEQFF. CDR3 bases: TGTGCCAGCAGCTTAAAGGGCAGTAGCTCCTACAATGAGCAGTTCTTC.

The chain recombines TRBV7-8 with TRBJ1-2; no firm D call. The CDR3 is 13 residues long. CDR1 SGHVS and CDR2 FQNEAQ come from the germline V gene. V lost 1 base to trimming and J lost 3 bases, with 6 bases between them. The CDR3 region has the DNA TGTGCCAGCAGCTTAGTAAGGGACTATGGCTACACCTTC. It codes for CASSLVRDYGYTF.

The gene calls are TRBV11-1 and TRBJ1-6, with D uncertain. Between the trimmed V and J ends, which lost 2 bases and 0 bases, there was a span of 14 bases. Looked up from germline, CDR1 is SGHAT and CDR2 is FQDESV (reference sequence). This CDR3 spans 18 amino acids. The CDR3 sequence is CASSLKQRPSSYNSPLHF. CDR3 DNA: TGTGCCAGCAGCTTAAAACAGAGGCCTAGCTCCTATAATTCACCCCTCCACTTT. The variable domain in full, with the rest retrieved from reference TRBV11-1 and TRBJ1-6, is EAEVAQSPRYKITEKSQAVAFWCDPISGHATLYWYRQILGQGPELLVQFQDESVVDDSQLPKDRFSAERLKGVDSTLKIQPAELGDSAMYLCASSLKQRPSSYNSPLHFGNGTRLTVT.

This clonotype has a handful of counts. The chain combines TRBV5-1 with TRBJ1-2; 9 bases match TRBD1. V lost 2 bases, J lost 7 bases, and 9 bases stayed unmatched. CDR3 length equals 15 residues. Germline CDR1 is SGHRS and CDR2 is YFSETQ. The CDR3 protein is CASSFRTGASSGYTF. The CDR3 nucleotides read TGCGCCAGCAGCTTCCGGACAGGGGCGTCCTCTGGCTACACCTTC.

This clonotype has just a few counts. The J gene is TRBJ2-7, the V gene TRBV28, with 7 bases fitting TRBD1. The germline V gene has CDR1 MDHEN and CDR2 SYDVKM. The CDR3 sequence is 14 residues long. V gave up 1 base and J gave up 3 bases; unmatched junction bases: 3. This CDR3 reads CASSLYDRVYEQYF. In nucleotides, the CDR3 is TGTGCCAGCAGTTTATATGACAGGGTCTACGAGCAGTACTTC.

This clonotype was counted a few times. The chain has TRBV14 and TRBJ2-7; 7 bases align to TRBD1. The germline V gene has CDR1 SGHDN and CDR2 FVKESK. The CDR3 runs to 14 residues. Trimming cost V 1 base and J 3 bases; bases outside gene matches: 3. This CDR3 reads CASSQVGDSYEQYF. The CDR3 DNA reads TGTGCCAGCAGCCAAGTCGGGGACAGCTACGAGCAGTACTTC.

A word on this clonotype: It may be a read error: a sequence one base away is much more abundant. This chain joins TRBV12-3 or TRBV12-4 and TRBJ2-2; perhaps TRBD2 as D (5 bases). The CDR3 is 15 amino acids. CDR3 DNA: TGTGCCAGCAGTTTAAAGCGACCGAACACCGGGGAGATGTTTTTT. Protein: CASSLKRPNTGEMFF.

This clonotype was detected many times. The chain uses TRBV15 and TRBJ1-4, with D unresolved. V was shortened by 0 bases and J by 2 bases, with 4 bases between the two germline ends. The CDR3 runs to 14 residues. CDR1 and CDR2 from the germline V gene are LNHNV and YYDKDF (reference sequence). CDR3: CATSRDVTNEKLFF. The DNA for the CDR3 is TGTGCCACCAGCAGAGATGTCACTAATGAAAAACTGTTTTTT.

Ten or more counts support this clonotype. The J gene is TRBJ2-2, the V gene TRBV24-1; D is uncertain. There are 18 residues in the CDR3. The germline V gene encodes CDR1 KGHDR and CDR2 SFDVKD. Trimming stripped 6 bases from V and 3 bases from J, with 22 bases between. The CDR3 is CATSLQTAAHRYTGELFF. CDR3 DNA sequence: TGTGCCACCAGTTTACAGACCGCGGCCCACAGATACACCGGGGAGCTGTTTTTT.

V gene TRBV29-1 combines with J gene TRBJ2-7, with TRBD2 matching 13 bases. The V segment lost 4 bases and the J segment 2 bases; nucleotides outside the gene matches: 8. This CDR3 comprises 16 residues. Germline assignment: CDR1 SQVTM and CDR2 ANQGSEA. The DNA for the CDR3 is TGCAGCGTTGTGGGACTAGCGGGAAAGGTCGCCTACGAGCAGTACTTC. This codes for CSVVGLAGKVAYEQYF.

This clonotype was seen ten or more times. The chain uses TRBV28 and TRBJ1-2; D might be TRBD1 (6 bases). The CDR3 covers 12 residues. Germline V gene sequence: CDR1 MDHEN, CDR2 SYDVKM. V lost 10 bases to trimming and J lost 7 bases, with 16 bases between them. As DNA, the CDR3 is TGTGCCATTGCAACAGGGAATAGTGGCTACACCTTC. Protein sequence: CAIATGNSGYTF.

This clonotype has ten or more counts. The J gene is TRBJ2-2, the V gene TRBV4-2; D might be TRBD1 (5 bases). Germline V gene sequence: CDR1 LGHNA, CDR2 YNFKEQ. This CDR3 is built from 17 residues. V shed 2 bases and J shed 1 base, with 14 bases lying between them. This chain's CDR3 is CASSQSTGRENTGELFF. Here the CDR3 DNA reads TGTGCCAGCAGCCAAAGTACGGGCAGGGAGAACACCGGGGAGCTGTTTTTT.

This chain uses TRBV7-9 with TRBJ2-7, with D possibly being TRBD1 (5 bases). V lost 1 base to trimming and J lost 4 bases, with 11 bases between them. The CDR3 extends over 14 amino acids. Germline CDR1 reads SEHNR; CDR2 reads FQNEAQ (reference sequence). The chain's CDR3 is CASSLVRASYEQYF. CDR3 nucleotide sequence: TGTGCCAGCAGCTTAGTCAGGGCATCTTACGAGCAGTACTTC.